These T cell receptor beta chains were read from a single sample in a study of post-analysis software for immune sequencing data. TCRdb passed the PCR reads through MiXCR, listing each CDR3 protein once. The sample records 800,000 to 950,000 distinct CDR3 sequences, roughly 50% being singletons. Sequencing was carried out using blood. These receptors came from a girl between 5 and 17 years old with multiple sclerosis. CDR3s include the opening cysteine and the closing phenylalanine or tryptophan. The D gene is left open where the match is weak. Clone size is stated in some rows and not others, as once, few, many or a class when expanded.

D gene,V gene,J gene,clone size,CDR3 DNA,CDR3 protein
NA,TRBV18,TRBJ2-6,NA,TGTGCCAGCTCTCCGGAACACCTCTCTGGGGCCAACGTCCTGACTTTC,CASSPEHLSGANVLTF
NA,TRBV19,TRBJ1-1,few,TGTGCCAGTAGTGTGATTCGGGACACTGAAGCTTTCTTT,CASSVIRDTEAFF
NA,TRBV29-1,TRBJ1-1,NA,TGCAGCGTTGAAGCGCGGGGAACCCACACTGAAGCTTTCTTT,CSVEARGTHTEAFF
TRBD1,TRBV11-3,TRBJ2-1,NA,TGTGCCAGCAGCTCCGCCGGGACAGGGGGGGATGAGCAGTTCTTC,CASSSAGTGGDEQFF
TRBD2,TRBV6-5,TRBJ2-7,NA,TGTGCCAGCAAGGTTTACAGCGGGAGTTCCTACGAGCAGTACTTC,CASKVYSGSSYEQYF
TRBD1,TRBV5-1,TRBJ1-2,once,TGCGCCAGCAGGTCTAGACAGGGGAACTATGGCTACACCTTC,CASRSRQGNYGYTF
TRBD1,TRBV12-5,TRBJ1-1,NA,TGTGCTAGTGGCCACACCGGGACAGGGCGGTTCACTGAAGCTTTCTTT,CASGHTGTGRFTEAFF
NA,TRBV15,TRBJ2-5,few,TGTGCCACCAGCGGCCAACTGGGGGAGACCCAGTACTTC,CATSGQLGETQYF
NA,TRBV29-1,TRBJ2-7,few,TGCAGCGTTGAGGGGTGGCAGGATCAAGGTTACGAGCAGTACTTC,CSVEGWQDQGYEQYF
NA,TRBV9,TRBJ2-3,NA,TGTGCCAGCAGCGTTAGCGGAGCGGCCACAGATACGCAGTATTTT,CASSVSGAATDTQYF
NA,TRBV9,TRBJ2-5,NA,TGTGCCAGCAGCGGAACGGGGACACAAGAGACCCAGTACTTC,CASSGTGTQETQYF
NA,TRBV7-3,TRBJ2-5,NA,TGTGCCAGCAGCTTATCAGGGGGAGGTTTGGAGACCCAGTACTTC,CASSLSGGGLETQYF
NA,TRBV7-8,TRBJ2-2,few,TGTGCCAGCAGCCCTAACCCCTCCAGCACCGCCGGGGAGCTGTTTTTT,CASSPNPSSTAGELFF
TRBD1,TRBV9,TRBJ2-7,NA,TGTGCCAGCAGCCCCCGGGACAGGGGCGTCTACGAGCAGTACTTC,CASSPRDRGVYEQYF
NA,TRBV12-3/TRBV12-4,TRBJ2-7,NA,TGTGCCAGCAGTTTAGGCCTTAGCGGCATATACGAGCAGTACTTC,CASSLGLSGIYEQYF
NA,TRBV15,TRBJ2-7,NA,TGTGCCACCAGCAGAGATCCGGGGAGCTACGAGCAGTACTTC,CATSRDPGSYEQYF
NA,TRBV12-3/TRBV12-4,TRBJ2-1,NA,TGTGCCAGCAGTTCTCCCGCAGATGACAATGAGCAGTTCTTC,CASSSPADDNEQFF
TRBD2,TRBV5-1,TRBJ2-3,NA,TGCGCCAGCAGCGTTCCGGGACTAGGGAGCACAGATACGCAGTATTTT,CASSVPGLGSTDTQYF
NA,TRBV20-1,TRBJ1-1,NA,TGCAGTGGGGCCAAGGGCGACACTGAAGCTTTCTTT,CSGAKGDTEAFF
NA,TRBV12-3/TRBV12-4,TRBJ2-3,NA,TGTGCCAGCAACCTGAGGGAGGACGGCACAGATACGCAGTATTTT,CASNLREDGTDTQYF
TRBD1,TRBV20-1,TRBJ2-6,NA,TGCAGTGCTCGAAGACAGGGGATCGGGGGATGGGCCAACGTCCTGACTTTC,CSARRQGIGGWANVLTF
NA,TRBV9,TRBJ2-3,NA,TGTGCCAGCAGCTCTCGGGGCACCACAGATACGCAGTATTTT,CASSSRGTTDTQYF
NA,TRBV5-1,TRBJ2-3,NA,TGCGCCAGCAGCTTGGCCTTTGGGGGAAGGACAGATACGCAGTATTTT,CASSLAFGGRTDTQYF
NA,TRBV5-1,TRBJ2-5,NA,TGCGCCAGCAGCGCCACTAACCAAGAGACCCAGTACTTC,CASSATNQETQYF
NA,TRBV6-2/TRBV6-3,TRBJ2-7,few,TGTGCCAGCAGTTACTCCGACAGGAACGAGCAGTACTTC,CASSYSDRNEQYF
TRBD2,TRBV5-5,TRBJ2-5,once,TGTGCCAGCAGGCCCCCCCGACTAGCGGGAGGCGCGTACCAAGAGACCCAGTACTTC,CASRPPRLAGGAYQETQYF
TRBD1,TRBV4-1,TRBJ1-2,few,TGCGCCAGCAGCCCTCAACAGGGGCCGGACAACTATGGCTACACCTTC,CASSPQQGPDNYGYTF
TRBD1,TRBV5-1,TRBJ2-1,NA,TGCGCCAGCAGCCCGGGGACAGGGGTCTACAATGAGCAGTTCTTC,CASSPGTGVYNEQFF
NA,TRBV4-1,TRBJ2-1,once,TGCGCCAGCAGCCTGCGGACAGGGAGGGATGAGCAGTTCTTC,CASSLRTGRDEQFF
NA,TRBV29-1,TRBJ1-5,NA,TGCAGCGTTGCGGGGGGAAGCAATCAGCCCCAGCATTTT,CSVAGGSNQPQHF
NA,TRBV5-1,TRBJ2-2,NA,TGCGCCAGCAGCTCACTGCGAATGGGTACCGGGGAGCTGTTTTTT,CASSSLRMGTGELFF
TRBD1,TRBV20-1,TRBJ1-2,once,TGCAGTGCTAGACTGACAGGGGGCTATGGCTACACCTTC,CSARLTGGYGYTF
NA,TRBV7-8,TRBJ2-7,NA,TGTGCCAGCAGCTTTGGATCGAGGAGGGCCCTCGTGTACGAGCAGTACTTC,CASSFGSRRALVYEQYF
TRBD2,TRBV5-1,TRBJ2-6,NA,TGCGCCAGCAGCTTGGACGGGACTAGCGGGAGGGCTGGGGCCAACGTCCTGACTTTC,CASSLDGTSGRAGANVLTF
TRBD1,TRBV5-1,TRBJ1-4,NA,TGCGCCACCAGGGACAGCACAACTAATGAAAAACTGTTTTTT,CATRDSTTNEKLFF
NA,TRBV7-2,TRBJ2-7,NA,TGTGCCAGCAGCTTAGGAGGCTGGGTGGCCTACGAGCAGTACTTC,CASSLGGWVAYEQYF
TRBD2,TRBV7-6,TRBJ2-6,few,TGTGCCAGCAGCTTGGGACTAGCGGGTCTTGCTGGGGCCAACGTCCTGACTTTC,CASSLGLAGLAGANVLTF
TRBD2,TRBV29-1,TRBJ2-1,few,TGCAGCGGGACTAGCGGGAGTTGGCAGTTCTTC,CSGTSGSWQFF
NA,TRBV7-2,TRBJ2-3,few,TGTGCCAGCAGCTTGACGAATAGCGGAGCTAGCACAGATACGCAGTATTTT,CASSLTNSGASTDTQYF
NA,TRBV29-1,TRBJ2-2,NA,TGCAGCGTTAGAGGGTCCGGGGAGCTGTTTTTT,CSVRGSGELFF
TRBD2,TRBV11-1,TRBJ2-1,few,TGTGCCAGCAGCGTACGGACTAGCCTATCGAGGACCCCTTACAATGAGCAGTTCTTC,CASSVRTSLSRTPYNEQFF
TRBD2,TRBV12-3/TRBV12-4,TRBJ2-7,few,TGTGCCAGCAGTAGAGGACTAGCGGGACCCCTCTCGCAGCAGTACTTC,CASSRGLAGPLSQQYF
TRBD1,TRBV6-5,TRBJ2-1,few,TGTGCCAGCAGTTCCACAGGGGGCCCCTACAATGAGCAGTTCTTC,CASSSTGGPYNEQFF
TRBD2,TRBV20-1,TRBJ2-7,NA,TGCAGTGCTCCTGCGGGGGGCACTTACGAGCAGTACTTC,CSAPAGGTYEQYF
NA,TRBV12-3/TRBV12-4,TRBJ2-1,NA,TGTGCCAGCGTTCAAGGGGGGACAAGGAACAATGAGCAGTTCTTC,CASVQGGTRNNEQFF
NA,TRBV20-1,TRBJ2-3,NA,TGCAGTGCTAGAGCCCCCCGGCCGGGAGCGGCTAGCACAGATACGCAGTATTTT,CSARAPRPGAASTDTQYF
NA,TRBV29-1,TRBJ2-7,NA,TGCAGCGTTGGGACCAGGGAAGAGCAGTACTTC,CSVGTREEQYF
TRBD2,TRBV7-9,TRBJ2-1,NA,TGTGCCAGCAGCTTAGCCCCGACTAGCGGGGGGCATGAGCAGTTCTTC,CASSLAPTSGGHEQFF
TRBD2,TRBV5-1,TRBJ2-5,few,TGCGCCAGCAGCCCTGGCGCAAGCTCGTCCGGGACTAGCGGGGGGGAGACCCAGTACTTC,CASSPGASSSGTSGGETQYF
NA,TRBV20-1,TRBJ2-3,NA,TGCAGTGCTGCCGTTCTTAGTTATGGGGGGCACGCAGATACGCAGTATTTT,CSAAVLSYGGHADTQYF
TRBD1,TRBV15,TRBJ1-2,NA,TGTGCCACCAGCAGAGGGGCAGGGGGCAGCTATGGCTACACCTTC,CATSRGAGGSYGYTF
TRBD2,TRBV7-8,TRBJ2-7,many,TGTGCTAGCAGCCGCGGGGGAGCCTACGAGCAGTACTTC,CASSRGGAYEQYF
TRBD2,TRBV7-3,TRBJ2-3,few,TGTGCTAGCAGCCGCGGACTAGCGGGGAGCACAGATACGCAGTATTTT,CASSRGLAGSTDTQYF
TRBD2,TRBV24-1,TRBJ2-3,few,TGTGCCACCAGCAATAGCGGGAGTGGCACAGATACGCAGTATTTT,CATSNSGSGTDTQYF
TRBD1,TRBV12-3/TRBV12-4,TRBJ2-7,few,TGTGCCAGCAGTCCCCTGGGACAGGGGAACTACGAGCAGTACTTC,CASSPLGQGNYEQYF
NA,TRBV12-5,TRBJ2-1,NA,TGTGCTAGTGGTTTGTCTCTGCTAGGTGCGTTCTTC,CASGLSLLGAFF
NA,TRBV9,TRBJ1-1,NA,TGTGCCAGCAGCGTAGTGTCGAACAGCAGGACTGAAGCTTTCTTT,CASSVVSNSRTEAFF
NA,TRBV29-1,TRBJ2-5,NA,TGCAGCGTTGCAGCCTTACACGGGGAGACCCAGTACTTC,CSVAALHGETQYF